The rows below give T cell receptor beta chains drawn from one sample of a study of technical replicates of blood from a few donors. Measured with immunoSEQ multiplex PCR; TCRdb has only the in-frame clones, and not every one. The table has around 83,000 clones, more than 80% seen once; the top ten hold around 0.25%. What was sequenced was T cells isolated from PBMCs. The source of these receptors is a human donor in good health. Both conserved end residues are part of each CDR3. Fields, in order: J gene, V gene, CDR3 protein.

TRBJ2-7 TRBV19 CASSTERQGAYEQYF
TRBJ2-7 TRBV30 CAWTTGFNEQYF
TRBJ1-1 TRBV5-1 CASSFRTGGRDTEAFF
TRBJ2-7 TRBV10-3 CAISGGSVNEQYF
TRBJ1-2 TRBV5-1 CASSLGQGNWDGYTF
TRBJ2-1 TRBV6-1 CASMMPGQANEQFF
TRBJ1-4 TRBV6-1 CASTHGGSNEKLFF
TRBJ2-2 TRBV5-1 CASSDPNAPRKQGEHPNTGELFF
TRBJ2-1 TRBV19 CASSIGASGNSEQFF
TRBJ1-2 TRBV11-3 CASDDRNYGYTF
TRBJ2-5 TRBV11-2 CASRSSGTSRFETQYF
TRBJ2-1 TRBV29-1 CSVEGKDTLPEQFF
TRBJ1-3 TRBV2 CASLRDRLRHTIYF
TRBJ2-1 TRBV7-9 CASSKRGNHVYNEQFF
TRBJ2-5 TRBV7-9 CASSQLAALQETQYF
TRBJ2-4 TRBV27 CASSSGGFAKNIQYF
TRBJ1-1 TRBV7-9 CASSLQTGGTEAFF
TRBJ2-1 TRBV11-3 CASSGVSSYNEQFF
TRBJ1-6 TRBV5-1 CASSSRTGGSYNSPLHF
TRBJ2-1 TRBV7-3 CASSPQTLLAGALSNEQFF
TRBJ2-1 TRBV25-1 CASSPTSGRGEQFF
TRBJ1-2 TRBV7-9 CASSRGQTYGYTF